The T cell receptor beta chain described here comes from a study of blood T cells in healthy people across ages. This clonotype has more than one count but fewer than ten. Trimming removed 4 bases at V and 2 bases at J, with 12 bases between. This CDR3 is 14 amino acids long. Looked up from germline, CDR1 is SGHRS and CDR2 is YFSETQ. Combining a sample-barcoded 5' primer with a J-beta primer mix, a second PCR ran for roughly 7 to 12 cycles. TCRdb recomputed calls from the 5' RACE reads with MiXCR, one row per CDR3 protein. Here the sample spans about a million distinct CDR3 sequences, 51% being singletons.

Material: blood. This sequence originates from an older woman in good health. The gene calls are TRBV5-1 and TRBJ2-5; the D gene is possibly TRBD1 (6 bases). The CDR3 coding sequence is TGCGCCAGCAGCACTGGACAGCAACAAGAGACCCAGTACTTC. Translated, it gives CASSTGQQQETQYF.